The TCR beta chain described here comes from a study of immune heterogeneity within non-small cell lung tumors. Germline V gives CDR1 ENHRY, CDR2 SYGVKD. This CDR3 spans 14 amino acids. Deletions cut 0 bases from V and 6 bases from J, with 9 bases between. Multiplex PCR amplified TCR beta CDR3 with 32 V and 13 J primers. TCRdb fed the multiplex PCR reads into MiXCR, producing one record per CDR3 protein. Found here are approximately 19,000 distinct CDR3 sequences, 28% of them singletons; the top ten hold roughly 4.5%. Samples each supplied around 640 ng of bulk tumor genomic DNA as template. Surgical sampling yielded several biopsies per primary tumor (spaced far apart). The patients were newly diagnosed with non-small cell lung cancer, had not been treated, and had curative surgery. Patients with newly diagnosed non-small cell lung cancer who underwent surgery with curative intent served as donors.

About this clonotype itself: Its antigen remains unknown.

Whole-study findings and limits: Identical dominant CDR3 beta clonotypes were found repeatedly across the tumor sites of a single patient, and these appeared alongside high-frequency clones that were unique to particular tumor locations. A significant, moderate positive correlation (R about 0.35) linked local T-cell clonality and tumor mutational burden. Comparison across individual patients showed largely distinct high-frequency T-cell receptor beta clonotypes.

The clonotype was recovered from a man aged 40-50 years with non-small cell lung cancer. The sample taken for sequencing was lung tumor tissue. The chain carries TRBV10-3 and TRBJ2-1; D gene unclear. This chain's CDR3 is CAISESTASNEQFF. Here the CDR3 DNA reads TGTGCCATCAGTGAGTCGACGGCCTCCAATGAGCAGTTCTTC.